The source of this TCR beta chain is a study of blood T cell repertoires in COVID-19. Trimming cost V 1 base and J 3 bases, with 9 bases left between them. Germline V CDR1 and CDR2: LNHDA, SQIVND (reference sequence). CDR3 size: 14 residues. Some clones are missing from TCRdb's copy, which holds only in-frame ones; the method was immunoSEQ multiplex PCR. Among about 120,000 clones listed, 60% to 85% were seen once. The specimen was peripheral blood. This sequence was found in a man between 65 and 85 years old with acute or convalescent COVID-19. This sequence joins TRBV19 and TRBJ2-5, with D possibly TRBD1 on 6 matching bases. CDR3 region: CASSIGSGEETQYF. Written as DNA, the CDR3 is TGTGCCAGTAGTATAGGGTCAGGGGAAGAGACCCAGTACTTC.